The clone carrying this TCR beta chain has only one observation. The CDR3 spans 15 residues. Losses at the gene ends were 5 bases for V and 2 bases for J; bases not matched to a gene: 8. Germline V gives CDR1 SGHVS, CDR2 FQNEAQ. Using immunoSEQ multiplex PCR, the repertoire was profiled, and TCRdb retains in-frame clones only, with some absent. This table holds approximately 49,000 clones, approximately 90% found once. This sample was included in a study of technical replicates of blood from a handful of donors. Material for sequencing was PBMCs. This receptor was obtained from a human donor in good health. Some clones in this sample may be carry-over from other donors' samples. The rearrangement uses TRBV7-8 and TRBJ2-7; 8 bases match TRBD1. The CDR3 sequence: CASSPGSGGPYEQYF. The CDR3 nucleotides are TGTGCCAGCAGCCCCGGGTCAGGGGGCCCCTACGAGCAGTACTTC.